This TCR beta chain was identified during a study of beta chain features in type 1 diabetes. Study in general: Sorted cell examination encompassed roughly 110,000,000 cells across all samples.

Study-wide findings and caveats: Shortening that was moderate but significant affected the TCRB CDR3s of Type 1 diabetes patients in all four CD4+ subsets. VDJ junctions from type 1 diabetes patients carried fewer insertions and larger deletions.

The CDR3 extends over 15 amino acids. V shed 3 bases, J shed 2 bases, and the junction held 4 bases outside the gene matches. CDR1 ENHRY and CDR2 SYGVKD come from the germline V gene. cDNA synthesis used the whole RNA isolate, giving expressed TCRB sequences. Naive, central memory and regulatory T cell samples produced a mean of about 4 million reads. Assay: immunoSEQ multiplex PCR; the TCRdb copy retains only in-frame clones and omits some. This sample has 450,000 to 550,000 clones, with roughly 30% found just once. In the case of this clone: Its target is not known.

The V call is TRBV10-3, the J call TRBJ1-3; TRBD1 matches at 7 bases. Sequenced material: naive CD4+ T cells from blood. This clonotype was obtained from a man aged 18 to 30 in good health. CDR3 in amino acids: CAISDPTGTGNTIYF. The CDR3, as DNA: TGTGCCATCAGTGACCCGACAGGGACTGGAAACACCATATATTTT.